Sequencing of this TCR beta chain was carried out in a study of T cells after yellow fever vaccination. Study summary: SMART-Seq v4 Ultra Low Input prepared the low-cell-number fractions. Study observations and caveats: Abundant contaminating clonotypes from the bulk population could appear in FACS-sorted repertoires.

Worth noting for this clonotype: Its target is not known.

Germline V gives CDR1 SGHTA, CDR2 FQGNSA. Trimming took 5 bases from V and 0 from J, leaving 15 bases between them. CDR3 size: 16 residues. In making TCR cDNA, 5'RACE template switching added a universal primer site and UMIs to it. TCRdb re-called the 5' RACE reads with MiXCR, one entry per CDR3 protein. The table shows around 400,000 distinct CDR3 sequences, with 11% occurring only once. The material sequenced was PBMCs, taken on the day of the first yellow fever vaccination. The J gene is TRBJ2-3, the V gene TRBV7-2, with D uncertain. The sequence came from a man aged 18 to 30 who received the YFV17D yellow fever vaccine. CDR3 loop: CASSPKLDSSTDTQYF. The CDR3 bases are TGTGCCAGCAGCCCAAAGCTAGATTCTAGCACAGATACGCAGTATTTT.